This TCR beta chain was retrieved from a study of T cells after yellow fever vaccination (dated by TCRdb to about 2019). In the study overall: Libraries from fractions with low cell numbers were prepared with the SMART-Seq v4 Ultra Low Input RNA kit. To follow T-cell clones before and after both primary and booster YFV17D yellow fever vaccination, bulk TCR alpha and beta repertoires underwent longitudinal sequencing. Two healthy male donors, one aged 18 to 30 and one aged 30 to 40 years, made up the cohort. Blood samples were taken at several timepoints before and after primary and secondary immunization, and bulk PBMC replicates and cell subsets were isolated. Overall study outcomes, separate from this receptor: Most clones expanded after primary vaccination were re-detected after the booster (just under 97% of CD4 and roughly 87% of CD8), suggesting broad memory maintenance. Computational filtering was required because FACS-sorted repertoires could contain abundant contaminating clonotypes from the bulk population. A small fraction of clonotypes showed up in both the CD4 and CD8 compartments, probably as a result of convergent recombination. The secondary T-cell response was weaker than the primary response but faster, peaking on day 5 instead of day 15. Because the study included only a couple of donors, the extent to which the findings can be generalized is limited.

Details on this clonotype: This receptor's antigen is unknown. Base qualities are not recorded, but no much larger clone differs from it by a single base.

TCR cDNA was made using 5'RACE template switching, a step that added a universal primer site and unique molecular identifiers. Priming for cDNA synthesis came from both the TCR alpha and TCR beta constant segments. Libraries were amplified in two PCR steps, with sample barcodes and sequencing adapters added in the second step. Libraries were sequenced on Illumina HiSeq 2500 (2x100 bp) or NovaSeq (2x150 bp). In the original analysis: Reads were demultiplexed and collapsed into UMI consensus sequences with MIGEC, and V(D)J alignment was performed with MiXCR. Vaccine-responding clonotypes were defined with edgeR using replicate PBMC samples, requiring FDR below 0.01 and a log2 fold change above 5 up to day 15. Each bulk clonotype was labeled CD4 or CD8 based on which sequenced repertoire, CD4 or CD8, contained the clonotype at higher abundance. In-frame beta chains were kept once TCRdb had trimmed the public reads at Q25 with fastp and called clones with MiXCR. Merged by CDR3 protein, the rows form single entries marked with the most common genes and DNA. None of the V and J calls come from the authors' own analysis; TCRdb made them. The sample yields about 330,000 distinct CDR3 sequences; about 7.8% were counted once. The ten largest clonotypes hold under 20% of the sample.

According to the germline V gene, CDR1 reads SGHRS and CDR2 reads YFSETQ. The CDR3 numbers 16 residues from cysteine through phenylalanine. Just the 48-base CDR3 DNA is kept, in frame starting at base 1. V lost 2 bases and J lost 7 bases, and the count of bases not matched to a germline gene is 9. The treatment or condition label corresponds to: live attenuated yellow fever vaccine strain. At each blood-draw timepoint, two biological replicates of bulk PBMCs were collected. A standard Ficoll-Paque protocol was used to isolate PBMCs from peripheral blood. TriZol was used to extract RNA from bulk PBMCs, CD4 and CD8 fractions, and dextramer-positive and dextramer-negative fractions.

The TCR was taken from a man aged 18 to 30 who received the YFV17D yellow fever vaccine. Source: PBMCs, taken more than 40 days after the first yellow fever vaccination. This sequence uses TRBV5-1 and TRBJ2-2, with 9 bases aligning to TRBD2. The nucleotide sequence is given as TGCGCCAGCAGCTTCGTAGCGGGGGTCACCAACGGGGAGCTGTTTTTT. Translated, it gives CASSFVAGVTNGELFF.